The 7 T cell receptor beta chains below were found in one sample sequenced in a study of read filtering for tumor transcriptome and immune sequencing. From approximately 400 ng of RNA, a library with molecular barcoded alpha/delta and beta/gamma adaptors was made. One entry per CDR3 protein results from TCRdb running MiXCR on the reads. In the table there are 35,000 to 40,000 distinct CDR3 sequences, roughly an eighth of which are singletons. Sequenced material: a population of CD138-negative cells sorted from bone marrow. These receptors all come from a donor aged 40 or over with multiple myeloma.

This clonotype was counted ten times or more. The chain employs TRBV7-2 and TRBJ2-1; 11 bases match TRBD2. From germline, CDR1 is SGHTA and CDR2 FQGNSA. This CDR3 comprises 18 residues. V shed 1 base and J 9 bases; nucleotides not matched to a gene: 14. CDR3 sequence (DNA): TGTGCCAGCAGCTTAGATAGGCCGTTAGCGGGAGGGGACGGTGAGCAGTTCTTC. It specifies CASSLDRPLAGGDGEQFF.

The rearrangement joins TRBV20-1 to TRBJ2-7; tentatively, D is TRBD2 (6 bases). The V end was cut by 5 bases, the J end by 3 bases, with 11 bases between. The length of the CDR3 is 12 residues. CDR1 and CDR2 (germline): DFQATT, SNEGSKA (reference sequence). The CDR3 here is CSAGRDGYEQYF. Written as DNA, the CDR3 is TGCAGTGCTGGGCGGGACGGCTACGAGCAGTACTTC.

This clonotype was seen more than once but under ten times. A far larger clone is off by one base, so a read error is likely. CDR3: CASSLLAAPYNEQLF. DNA of the CDR3: TGTGCCAGCAGCTTATTAGCAGCTCCCTACAATGAGCAGCTCTTC. This rearrangement joins TRBV7-8 to TRBJ2-1; D gene uncertain. The CDR3 covers 15 residues. Germline loops: CDR1 SGHVS, CDR2 FQNEAQ. Combining the CDR3 with reference TRBV7-8 and TRBJ2-1 gives the whole variable domain GAGVSQSPRYKVAKRGQDVALRCDPISGHVSLFWYQQALGQGPEFLTYFQNEAQLDKSGLPSDRFFAERPEGSVSTLKIQRTQQEDSAVYLCASSLLAAPYNEQLFGPGTRLTVL.

This clonotype appeared many times. The chain uses TRBV4-2 and TRBJ2-3, with D hard to call. CDR1 is LGHNA, CDR2 YNFKEQ, per germline. V gave up 0 bases and J gave up 0 bases, with 10 bases separating them. The CDR3 runs 16 residues. The CDR3 DNA is TGTGCCAGCAGCCAAGATTTTCCCACTAGCACAGATACGCAGTATTTT. Translation gives CASSQDFPTSTDTQYF.

This clonotype was detected once. This clone may be a read error of a much larger clone one base away. The chain carries TRBV11-2 and TRBJ2-2, with 9 bases identical to TRBD2. The length of the CDR3 is 15 residues. The germline gives CDR1 SGHAT, CDR2 FQNNGV. The CDR3 nucleotides are TGTGCCAGCAGCCTCGGGACTAGCAGCACCGGGGAGCTGTCTTTT. Translation gives CASSLGTSSTGELSF.

This clonotype was seen more than once but under ten times. This sequence joins TRBV29-1 and TRBJ2-6, with unresolved D. Trimming cost V 7 bases and J 0 bases, with 10 bases left between them. This CDR3 region has 14 residues. Germline-derived CDR1 and CDR2 are SQVTM and ANQGSEA. The chain's CDR3 is CSAYPSSGANVLTF. DNA of the CDR3: TGCAGCGCCTACCCATCCTCTGGGGCCAACGTCCTGACTTTC.

Worth noting for this clonotype: Without the conserved terminal phenylalanine or tryptophan, this CDR3 likely stems from a read error. DNA of the CDR3: TGTGCCAGCAGTCGTCCTCCGTCAGCTTTCTAT. Encoded protein: CASSRPPSAFY. The rearrangement links TRBV6-5 to TRBJ1-1; D not resolved. This CDR3 has 11 residues. Germline lookup yields CDR1 MNHEY and CDR2 SVGAGI. V lost 5 bases to trimming and J lost 10 bases, with 11 bases between them.